This T cell receptor beta chain was recovered during a study of CD8+ T cells in alopecia areata. Investigators sorted PBMCs to obtain both CD4+ and CD8+ T cells. CDR1 is SEHNR, CDR2 FQNEAQ, per germline (reference sequence). Trimming cost V 5 bases and J 10 bases, with 11 bases left between them. The CDR3 consists of 11 residues. Extraction and reverse transcription of RNA yielded cDNA as the sequencing template. Repertoires were generated with immunoSEQ multiplex PCR, while TCRdb's copy carries only in-frame clones and drops some. The table shows 90,000 to 100,000 clones, with less than 50% occurring only once. This clone was seen a few times.

The chain has TRBV7-9 and TRBJ1-2; no firm D call. The sequenced material came from CD4+ T cells sorted from blood. This receptor was identified in a human donor with alopecia areata. CDR3 protein: CASSELILYTF. DNA of the CDR3: TGTGCCAGCAGCGAACTGATCCTCTACACCTTC.